The 19 T cell receptor beta chains in this list originate from one sample, sequenced in a study of beta chain features in type 1 diabetes. Of the isolated RNA, all was reverse transcribed, and so the sequenced material was expressed TCRB transcripts. Sequenced by immunoSEQ multiplex PCR; TCRdb stores in-frame clones only, minus some. Of 150,000 to 160,000 clones listed, around 10% are singletons. The source material was central memory CD4+ T cells from blood. Receptor source: a man younger than 30 in good health.

The chain uses TRBV30 and TRBJ2-5, with 11 bases identical to TRBD2. Trimming took 2 bases from V and 3 from J; bases not matched to a gene: 5. The CDR3 sequence is 15 residues long. The germline gives CDR1 GTSNPN, CDR2 SVGIG (reference sequence). In nucleotides, the CDR3 is TGTGCCTGGAGTCCCTTGACTAGCGGGGAAGAGACCCAGTACTTC. It codes for CAWSPLTSGEETQYF.

This rearrangement joins TRBV30 to TRBJ2-7; D possibly uses TRBD1 or TRBD2 (6 bases each). Germline CDR1 GTSNPN, CDR2 SVGIG (reference sequence). V lost 3 bases to trimming and J lost 9 bases, with 18 bases between them. CDR3 length: 13 residues. This CDR3 is CAWRASGASRQYF. The CDR3 DNA reads as TGTGCCTGGAGGGCGTCGGGGGCATCCCGGCAGTACTTC.

This clone was seen more than once but under ten times. The chain links TRBV7-9 to TRBJ2-1; the match to TRBD2 covers 14 bases. V was pared by 5 bases and J by 7 bases, with 13 bases of the junction left unmatched. The CDR3 length is 18 residues. Germline values: CDR1 SEHNR, CDR2 FQNEAQ (reference sequence). The CDR3 DNA reads as TGTGCCAGCAGCACACCTGGGACTAGCGGGAGTTTAAGGAATGAGCAGTTCTTC. It codes for CASSTPGTSGSLRNEQFF. The whole variable domain, filled in from reference TRBV7-9 and TRBJ2-1, reads DTGVSQNPRHKITKRGQNVTFRCDPISEHNRLYWYRQTLGQGPEFLTYFQNEAQLEKSRLLSDRFSAERPKGSFSTLEIQRTEQGDSAMYLCASSTPGTSGSLRNEQFFGPGTRLTVL.

The V call is TRBV6-5, the J call TRBJ2-4, with a tentative D call TRBD1 (5 bases). V was pared by 2 bases and J by 6 bases, with 14 bases between. This CDR3 has 15 amino acids. Germline V CDR1 and CDR2: MNHEY, SVGAGI. The CDR3 DNA sequence: TGTGCCAGCAGTTACCCAGGGATTGTCGGAAACATTCAGTACTTC. Translating gives CASSYPGIVGNIQYF.

The V call is TRBV9, the J call TRBJ2-6, with D perhaps given as TRBD1 or TRBD2 (5 bases each). CDR1 SGDLS and CDR2 YYNGEE come from the germline V gene. Trimming took off 3 bases at V and 2 bases at J, with 9 bases between the two ends. This CDR3 is 15 amino acids long. CDR3 protein: CASSARGAGANVLTF. CDR3 DNA sequence: TGTGCCAGCAGCGCCCGGGGCGCTGGGGCCAACGTCCTGACTTTC.

There are a few counts of this clone. The genes are TRBV9 and TRBJ2-5, with TRBD1 identical over 9 bases. Germline CDR1 is SGDLS and CDR2 is YYNGEE. There are 15 residues in the CDR3. After removal of 5 bases from V and 1 base from J, the junction contained 6 bases not matched to a gene. The CDR3 sequence is CASSLQGAFQETQYF. CDR3 coding DNA: TGTGCCAGCAGTTTACAGGGGGCGTTCCAAGAGACCCAGTACTTC.

This clone was counted between two and nine times. This chain uses TRBV5-1 with TRBJ1-4, with D maybe TRBD1 (6 bases). V was shortened by 4 bases and J by 7 bases, with 11 bases between the two germline ends. Germline loops: CDR1 SGHRS, CDR2 YFSETQ. The CDR3 has 13 residues. In nucleotides, the CDR3 is TGCGCCAGCAGCCCGGGACACCCTGAAAAACTGTTTTTT. Encoded protein: CASSPGHPEKLFF.

This clone came up many times. The J gene is TRBJ2-3, the V gene TRBV25-1; 10 bases agree with TRBD1. Germline CDR1 reads MGHDK; CDR2 reads SYGVNS. The CDR3 spans 17 residues. Losses at the gene ends were 2 bases for V and 1 base for J; bases not matched to a gene: 6. The CDR3 reads CASSERAGTGGTDTQYF. CDR3 nucleotide sequence: TGTGCCAGCAGTGAACGAGCCGGGACAGGGGGCACAGATACGCAGTATTTT.

The V and J genes are TRBV28 and TRBJ2-5; D is possibly TRBD2 (6 bases). The CDR3 has 13 residues. CDR1 is MDHEN and CDR2 is SYDVKM in the germline V gene. Between the trimmed V and J ends, which lost 6 bases and 9 bases, there was a span of 17 bases. The CDR3 is CASSLSRTNAQYF. The CDR3 DNA reads as TGTGCCAGCAGCCTTTCTCGGACTAACGCCCAGTACTTC.

In this sample, this clone turned up a few times. The gene calls are TRBV18 and TRBJ2-1; no firm D call. Trimming shortened V by 2 bases and J by 9 bases, and 5 bases separated the two germline ends. Germline V lookup: CDR1 KGHSH, CDR2 LQKENI. This CDR3 contains 11 residues. CDR3: CASSPKVEQFF. The CDR3 DNA is TGTGCCAGCTCACCAAAGGTTGAGCAGTTCTTC.

This clone was observed a few times. The V gene is TRBV7-9, the J gene TRBJ2-7, with 10 bases aligning to TRBD2. CDR3 size: 15 residues. Trimming cost V 3 bases and J 7 bases; bases outside gene matches: 9. Germline V lookup: CDR1 SEHNR, CDR2 FQNEAQ (reference sequence). CDR3 residues: CASSLASGRVREQYF. CDR3 bases: TGTGCCAGCAGCTTGGCTAGCGGGAGAGTACGGGAGCAGTACTTC.

A few counts support this clone. The V gene is TRBV10-3, the J gene TRBJ2-5; 9 bases are shared with TRBD2. Per the germline V gene, CDR1 is ENHRY and CDR2 is SYGVKD. V shed 4 bases and J 1 base; nucleotides not matched to a gene: 4. The CDR3 spans 15 residues. The CDR3 DNA sequence: TGTGCCATCAGTGGTAGCGGGGGAATCCAAGAGACCCAGTACTTC. It codes for CAISGSGGIQETQYF.

V is TRBV4-2 and J is TRBJ2-6; D ambiguous. In germline, CDR1 is LGHNA, CDR2 YNFKEQ. The ends were cut back, 0 bases at V and 0 bases at J, with 15 bases in the middle. CDR3 length: 19 amino acids. DNA for the CDR3: TGTGCCAGCAGCCAAGATGGGCAGTCCTCGAGCTCTGGGGCCAACGTCCTGACTTTC. It encodes CASSQDGQSSSSGANVLTF.

To note about this clone: One end of the junction does not line up with germline, which may come from a read error. J is TRBJ2-1 and V is TRBV7-9; TRBD1 might be the D (6 bases). CDR1 is SEHNR, CDR2 FQNEAQ, per germline (reference sequence). This CDR3 contains 13 residues. The CDR3: CASSHGQRGEQFF. CDR3 in DNA: TGCGCCAGCAGCCATGGACAGAGGGGTGAGCAGTTCTTC.

This clone showed up just a few times. CDR3 protein: CASSGGTDLPRPMNTEAFF. The CDR3 bases are TGTGCCAGCAGCGGCGGGACGGACTTGCCGCGGCCTATGAACACTGAAGCTTTCTTT. The rearrangement joins TRBV7-3 to TRBJ1-1; perhaps TRBD1 as D (5 bases). V was pared by 5 bases and J by 0 bases, with 25 bases between. Germline V lookup: CDR1 SGHTA, CDR2 FQGTGA. The CDR3 extends over 19 amino acids.

This clone appeared many times. The chain recombines TRBV7-2 with TRBJ2-3, with D possibly being TRBD1 (6 bases). This CDR3 is 14 amino acids long. Per germline, CDR1 SGHTA and CDR2 FQGNSA. The V gene lost 0 bases and the J gene lost 4 bases, with 8 bases spanning the gap. CDR3 DNA sequence: TGTGCCAGCAGCTTAGCGACAGGCGCAGATACGCAGTATTTT. Protein sequence: CASSLATGADTQYF.

The V gene is TRBV29-1, the J gene TRBJ1-5, with D possibly being TRBD1 (5 bases). The CDR3 is 14 residues long. Germline values: CDR1 SQVTM, CDR2 ANQGSEA. V lost 4 bases and J lost 7, with 17 bases in between. The CDR3 protein is CSVVQGGLGQPQHF. The CDR3 DNA sequence: TGCAGCGTTGTGCAGGGCGGGCTGGGACAGCCCCAGCATTTT.

V is TRBV18 and J is TRBJ1-1; no clear D gene. The CDR3 is made up of 14 amino acids. Germline V gene lookup returns CDR1 KGHSH and CDR2 LQKENI. V was cut by 5 bases and J by 0 bases, with 10 bases left in between. The CDR3 bases are TGTGCCAGCTCAAAGAGTGCTATGAACACTGAAGCTTTCTTT. Translating it yields CASSKSAMNTEAFF.

This clone was seen a handful of times. The rearrangement links TRBV29-1 to TRBJ1-4; 7 bases are a match to TRBD1. Unmatched junction bases numbered 14, after V lost 2 bases and J lost 11 bases. The CDR3 extends over 15 amino acids. In germline, CDR1 is SQVTM, CDR2 ANQGSEA. The CDR3 DNA follows: TGCAGCGTTGAAACGAATCGACAGGGAGGCGGGAAACTGTTTTTT. Its translation: CSVETNRQGGGKLFF.